This TCR beta chain was identified during a study of shared clonotypes between healthy human individuals. Study-level background: Donors consisted of a couple of women and three men between 18 and 49.

Method: immunoSEQ multiplex PCR; TCRdb's copy keeps in-frame clones and lacks some. The data contain over a million clones, approximately 80% of them singletons. Germline assignment: CDR1 SGHRS and CDR2 YFSETQ. The CDR3 has 15 amino acids. J gave up 5 bases and V 3 bases, and 10 bases lay outside the gene matches. CD45RA+ naive and CD45RA-negative memory subsets were separated from CD4+ cells. What was sequenced was memory CD4+ T cells from PBMCs. Sample subset: CD45RA-negative fraction. The clonotype comes from a man between 18 and 35 years old in good health. Some clones in this sample may be carry-over from other donors' samples. The V and J genes are TRBV5-1 and TRBJ2-5; 7 positions agree with TRBD1. In nucleotides, the CDR3 is TGCGCCAGCAGCTGGTTGACAGGGTTAGGCGAGACCCAGTACTTC. Translated: CASSWLTGLGETQYF.